What follows describes a single T cell receptor beta chain. The data stem from a study of blood T cell repertoires in COVID-19. Original data processing: It was from reference gene primer amplification that nucleated cell counts were estimated. TCRdb keeps only in-frame clones here, not all; method: immunoSEQ multiplex PCR. D and trimming come from the DNA, and the V and J calls and clone size come from that table. This table has around 150,000 clones, approximately 86% appearing once. The V and J ends lost 1 base and 2 bases, in that order; junction bases with no gene match: 4. Germline V lookup: CDR1 KGHSH, CDR2 LQKENI. CDR3 length: 16 amino acids. Seattle cases were enrolled at active infection and followed longitudinally.

The chain combines TRBV18 with TRBJ2-3; 9 bases line up with TRBD2. This receptor was identified in a middle-aged woman with COVID-19, enrolled during active disease. Sequences were obtained from peripheral blood. Here the CDR3 reads CASSPRLAGTTDTQYF. The CDR3 bases are TGTGCCAGCTCACCACGTCTAGCGGGAACCACAGATACGCAGTATTTT.